The following is a T cell receptor (beta chain) sequence with its context. The antigen is unknown. Once obtained from cultured CD4+ T cells, the DNA was sequenced using the Oncomine TCR Beta short-read assay. TCRdb analysed the PCR reads with MiXCR anew, one entry per CDR3 protein. The table has 9,000 to 15,000 distinct CDR3 sequences, around two fifths seen once. Germline CDR1 reads MNHNS; CDR2 reads SASEGT. Deletions cut 7 bases from V and 3 bases from J, with 21 bases between. This CDR3 spans 17 amino acids. These data originate in a study of vaccination and CD4 T cells after COVID-19. Indicated treatment: approximately nine-day PBMC culture with coronavirus spike peptide pools or control peptides (ViraFEST assay). General observations from the study: Although the median of SARS-CoV-2-reactive clonotypes rose from roughly 21 to 40, the change was not significant.

The TCR originated in a human donor with COVID-19. The rearrangement joins TRBV6-1 to TRBJ1-4; maybe TRBD1 (5 bases). Material: cultured CD4+ T cells from blood. In DNA form, the CDR3 reads TGTGCCAGCAACGAATTGGGGATCGGGACTCCTAATGAAAAACTGTTTTTT. This gives the protein CASNELGIGTPNEKLFF.